These 12 T cell receptor beta chains were all obtained from the same sample, sequenced in a study of cytomegalovirus exposure and HLA in healthy donors. Clones were read by immunoSEQ multiplex PCR, and TCRdb kept only the in-frame ones, dropping some. Of 150,000 to 250,000 clones in the sample, about 81% are singletons; the top ten hold about 1.2%. The sequenced material came from PBMCs. Every receptor here comes from a woman aged 25 to 39 in good health and CMV-seronegative.

The chain links TRBV28 to TRBJ1-1; 7 bases map to TRBD1. There are 14 residues in the CDR3. The germline V gene encodes CDR1 MDHEN and CDR2 SYDVKM. The ends lost 3 bases at V and 8 bases at J; junction bases unmatched: 9. DNA for the CDR3: TGTGCCAGCAGTTTTTACAGGGGCGGTTCCGAAGCTTTCTTT. This translates into CASSFYRGGSEAFF. The variable domain in full, completed from reference TRBV28 and TRBJ1-1, reads DVKVTQSSRYLVKRTGEKVFLECVQDMDHENMFWYRQDPGLGLRLIYFSYDVKMKEKGDIPEGYSVSREKKERFSLILESASTNQTSMYLCASSFYRGGSEAFFGQGTRLTVV.

The CDR3: CASSLGQANYGYTF. Here the CDR3 DNA reads TGCGCCAGCAGCTTGGGGCAGGCTAACTATGGCTACACCTTC. V gene TRBV5-1 combines with J gene TRBJ1-2; D unresolved. With 0 bases removed from V and 0 bases from J, the gap between germline ends came to 6 bases. The CDR3 has 14 amino acids. Germline loops: CDR1 SGHRS, CDR2 YFSETQ.

The CDR3 sequence is CASSSTSRTGGRSNQPQHF. The CDR3 bases are TGTGCCAGCAGTTCCACGTCTAGGACAGGGGGTAGGAGCAATCAGCCCCAGCATTTT. This chain uses TRBV27 with TRBJ1-5, with 10 bases aligning to TRBD1. The CDR3 covers 19 residues. Germline values: CDR1 MNHEY, CDR2 SMNVEV (reference sequence). V lost 4 bases and J lost 1; bases outside the gene matches: 13.

This clone has only one observation. The chain employs TRBV2 and TRBJ1-5, with D possibly TRBD1 on 5 matching bases. Germline loops: CDR1 SNHLY, CDR2 FYNNEI. Trimming removed 5 bases at V and 5 bases at J, with 16 bases between. This CDR3 spans 15 amino acids. The CDR3 bases are TGTGCCAGCAGTATGGATGCCCCGGGGGATCAGCCCCAGCATTTT. As protein: CASSMDAPGDQPQHF.

The gene calls are TRBV4-1 and TRBJ2-7, with TRBD2 matching 12 bases. Germline CDR1 MGHRA, CDR2 YSYEKL. The CDR3 sequence is 15 residues long. Trimming cost V 1 base and J 5 bases; bases outside gene matches: 3. The CDR3 nucleotides are TGCGCCAGCAGCCAAGGACTAGCGGGAGTCGACGAGCAGTACTTC. Residues: CASSQGLAGVDEQYF.

J is TRBJ2-5 and V is TRBV27; TRBD1 aligns across 8 bases. J was trimmed by 4 bases and V by 5 bases; bases with no gene match: 9. This CDR3 has 15 amino acids. Germline-derived CDR1 and CDR2 are MNHEY and SMNVEV (reference sequence). The CDR3 region is CASSPRRQGRETQYF. The CDR3 nucleotides read TGTGCCAGCAGTCCCCGCCGACAGGGGAGAGAGACCCAGTACTTC.

The chain links TRBV27 to TRBJ2-7, with a weak D call TRBD2 (6 bases). This CDR3 region has 14 residues. The germline V and J ends were trimmed by 3 bases and 3 bases, with 12 bases remaining between them. The V gene's germline CDR1 is MNHEY and CDR2 SMNVEV (reference sequence). DNA for the CDR3: TGTGCCAGCAGTTTCTCTGGCGGGATCTACGAGCAGTACTTC. This translates into CASSFSGGIYEQYF.

The genes are TRBV27 and TRBJ2-7; a weak D match, TRBD1 (6 bases). The V and J ends lost 9 bases and 2 bases respectively, with 17 bases between them. Germline CDR1 reads MNHEY; CDR2 reads SMNVEV (reference sequence). The CDR3 length is 14 residues. CDR3 residues: CASRTDSGPYEQYF. Written as DNA, the CDR3 is TGTGCCAGTAGGACAGACTCCGGACCCTACGAGCAGTACTTC.

The chain uses TRBV6-6 and TRBJ1-5; perhaps TRBD1 as D (5 bases). With 2 bases removed from V and 2 bases from J, the gap between germline ends came to 7 bases. In germline, CDR1 is MNHNY, CDR2 SVGAGI (reference sequence). This CDR3 region has 14 residues. The CDR3 region has the DNA TGTGCCAGCAGTTACGAACAGGGCAATCAGCCCCAGCATTTT. It translates to CASSYEQGNQPQHF.

As to this clone: The sample has other DNA sequences that encode this CDR3 too. This chain links TRBV18 with TRBJ2-5; possibly TRBD2 for D (6 bases). Trimming shortened V by 3 bases and J by 1 base, and 6 bases separated the two germline ends. Per germline, CDR1 KGHSH and CDR2 LQKENI. This CDR3 is 13 amino acids long. The CDR3 here is CASSPGLQETQYF. The CDR3, as DNA: TGTGCCAGCTCACCGGGACTCCAAGAGACCCAGTACTTC.

The V call is TRBV5-1, the J call TRBJ2-7; weak D call: TRBD2 (7 bases). The length of the CDR3 is 15 residues. Germline V gene lookup returns CDR1 SGHRS and CDR2 YFSETQ. The ends were cut back, 0 bases at V and 4 bases at J, with 14 bases in the middle. CDR3 amino acids: CASSLVSQGGYEQYF. The CDR3, as DNA: TGCGCCAGCAGCTTGGTATCACAGGGAGGGTACGAGCAGTACTTC.

V usage is TRBV11-2 and J usage is TRBJ1-1, with unresolved D. The CDR3 runs to 14 residues. Germline V gene lookup returns CDR1 SGHAT and CDR2 FQNNGV. Trimming left V 2 bases short and J 4 bases short, with 11 bases between. The CDR3 region has the DNA TGTGCCAGCAGCTTATGGACGGCGGGCACTGAAGCTTTCTTT. Translating gives CASSLWTAGTEAFF.